The sequence of this T cell receptor (beta chain) was determined in a study of cytomegalovirus exposure and HLA in healthy donors. Study results and limitations: Further analysis, carried out later, found HLA-associated TCR beta chains more clonally expanded than equally common other chains.

Comment on this clone: Antigen specificity is unknown.

Losses at the gene ends were 5 bases for V and 3 bases for J; bases not matched to a gene: 4. The CDR3 extends over 14 amino acids. Germline lookup yields CDR1 SGHAT and CDR2 FQNNGV. Researchers ran the PCR with 60 Vbeta and 13 Jbeta primers. Here immunoSEQ multiplex PCR was the method, and the copy in TCRdb shows in-frame clones only, minus some. The sample yields 130,000 or so clones, roughly 74% seen once. The rearrangement joins TRBV11-2 to TRBJ1-5; TRBD1 agrees at 7 bases. This TCR came from a man between 40 and 49 years old in good health and CMV-seropositive. The specimen sequenced was PBMCs. The CDR3 loop reads CASSRDRANQPQHF. The CDR3 DNA follows: TGTGCCAGCAGCAGAGACAGGGCCAATCAGCCCCAGCATTTT.